This TCR beta chain came from a study of T cells in narcolepsy (dated by TCRdb to 2016 to 2018). Describing the broader study: Patients with narcolepsy type 1 or type 2 (NT1, NT2) and healthy control donors were enrolled in the study. The study sought autoreactive T cells targeting hypocretin neuron self-antigens (hypocretin, TRIB2) in narcolepsy patients, using TCR Vbeta sequencing to track clonotypes in blood and CSF. General study outcomes and caveats: Numbers of sequenced blood memory CD4+ clonotypes were comparable, averaging about 39,000 in patients and about 33,000 in controls. In plots comparing CSF and blood CD4+ T cell clonotypes from the same patient, HCRT-specific and TRIB2-specific autoreactive clonotypes were highlighted. Autoreactive clonotypes were reported to be detected serially in the blood of the same patients and of different patients, but not in the blood of healthy controls. No sequences matching autoreactive T cell clones were present in some of the blood memory CD4+ repertoires from patients and controls.

Preparation of the library involved the immunoSEQ multiplex PCR assay. The clones in this table, taken by TCRdb from immuneACCESS, are in-frame only. Not every clone is retained; where verified, under half of the shortfall comes from an unresolved V gene, and the cause of the rest is unknown. This sample is represented by roughly 30,000 clones; more than 70% of them were singletons. Together, the top ten hold 1.2% of the sample. As concerns this clone: What this receptor recognizes is not known. No base quality values were provided; no much bigger clone lies one nucleotide off.

Trimming leaves V shorter by 0 bases and J shorter by 7 bases, with the junction holding 2 bases beyond the gene matches. According to the germline V gene, CDR1 reads SGHTA and CDR2 reads FQGTGA. From its cysteine to its phenylalanine, the CDR3 spans 15 amino acids. CDR3 DNA only is kept here, 45 bases in frame from base 1. Memory CD4+ T cells were sorted ex vivo from peripheral blood of narcolepsy patients and healthy controls for TCR Vbeta sequencing. The source is a human donor with narcolepsy. Sequenced sample: CD45RA- memory CD4+ T cells from PBMCs. This specimen's cell subset or site label, per the study, means: memory T cells sorted ex vivo from peripheral blood. This chain joins TRBV7-3 to TRBJ2-1, and 11 bases in between align with TRBD2. Here is the DNA: TGTGCCAGCAGCTTAACTAGCGGGGGGGCGAATGAGCAGTTCTTC. Protein translation: CASSLTSGGANEQFF.